The TCR beta chain under discussion was sequenced for a study of read filtering for tumor transcriptome and immune sequencing. Study-level information: Roughly 8 patients were R-ISS I, 16 were R-ISS II, about seven were R-ISS III. Findings and caveats of the study: IR-seq and RNA-seq agreed better without single-read clonotypes. In IR-seq, single-read clonotypes were roughly 80% of clonotypes but roughly 3.5% of reads.

Turning to this clonotype: Its antigen is still unknown.

Trimming at V came to 8 bases and at J to 2 bases, leaving 9 bases not matched to a gene. This CDR3 region has 15 residues. Germline-derived CDR1 and CDR2 are LNHNV and YYDKDF (reference sequence). This library used approximately 370 ng RNA and molecular barcoded adaptors spanning alpha/delta and beta/gamma chains. TCRdb called the reads again in MiXCR, with one record for every CDR3 protein. The data hold approximately 40,000 distinct CDR3 sequences, with approximately 13% observed a single time. This receptor was identified in a donor aged 40 or over with multiple myeloma. The chain joins TRBV15 to TRBJ2-3, with 8 bases that match TRBD2. The sequencing input was a population of CD138-negative cells sorted from bone marrow. DNA of the CDR3: TGTGCCACCGGCGTCGGCGGGAGGTACACAGATACGCAGTATTTT. It specifies CATGVGGRYTDTQYF.